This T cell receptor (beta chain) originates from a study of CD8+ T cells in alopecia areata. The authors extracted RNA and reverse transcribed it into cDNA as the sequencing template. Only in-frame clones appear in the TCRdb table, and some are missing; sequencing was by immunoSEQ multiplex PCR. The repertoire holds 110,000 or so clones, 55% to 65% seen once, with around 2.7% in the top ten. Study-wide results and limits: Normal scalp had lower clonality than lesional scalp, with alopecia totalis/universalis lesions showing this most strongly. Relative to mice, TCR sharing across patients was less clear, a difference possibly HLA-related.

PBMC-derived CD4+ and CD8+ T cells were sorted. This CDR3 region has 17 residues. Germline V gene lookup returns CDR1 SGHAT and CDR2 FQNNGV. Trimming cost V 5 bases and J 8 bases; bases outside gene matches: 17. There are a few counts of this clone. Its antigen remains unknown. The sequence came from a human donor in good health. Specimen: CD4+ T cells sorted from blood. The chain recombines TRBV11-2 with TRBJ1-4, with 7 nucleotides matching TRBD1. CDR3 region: CASSRPPRPRGSEKLFF. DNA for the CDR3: TGTGCCAGCAGCAGGCCACCCCGCCCCAGGGGGAGCGAAAAACTGTTTTTT.